This T cell receptor (beta chain) was captured by sequencing in a study of cytomegalovirus exposure and HLA in healthy donors. Regarding the study as a whole: CMV serostatus stood as the only immune exposure information on hand. Common viral pathogens (according to a later analysis) appeared linked to several of the most significant clusters. Per a later analysis, HLA-associated TCR beta chains showed more clonal expansion than other, equally common TCR beta chains.

As for this clone: What it binds is unknown.

In the PCR, 60 Vbeta and 13 Jbeta primers were used. The data were produced by immunoSEQ multiplex PCR, yet TCRdb's version contains in-frame clones alone and is incomplete. The repertoire holds around 110,000 clones, with approximately 80% as singletons. The ends lost 4 bases at V and 7 bases at J; junction bases unmatched: 7. The CDR3 has 15 residues. The V gene's germline CDR1 is SGHRS and CDR2 YFSETQ. The sample taken for sequencing was PBMCs. The chain links TRBV5-1 to TRBJ1-4; 10 nucleotides line up with TRBD1. This sequence was found in a man in his thirties or forties in good health and CMV-seropositive. CDR3 amino acids: CASSRSGTGAEKLFF. CDR3 DNA: TGCGCCAGCAGCAGATCCGGGACAGGGGCTGAAAAACTGTTTTTT. The full variable domain, rest sourced from reference TRBV5-1 and TRBJ1-4, is KAGVTQTPRYLIKTRGQQVTLSCSPISGHRSVSWYQQTPGQGLQFLFEYFSETQRNKGNFPGRFSGRQFSNSRSEMNVSTLELGDSALYLCASSRSGTGAEKLFFGSGTQLSVL.